The T cell receptor beta chain described here comes from a study of identical twins. General observations from the study: Out-of-frame TCR alpha sharing in monozygotic twins exceeded recombination model predictions. Insertions ran lower in abundant cord blood beta clonotypes, though not in memory repertoires. Conclusions were based on cross-sectional statistical analysis, without following the same donors.

CDR1 SEHNR and CDR2 FQNEAQ come from the germline V gene (reference sequence). V was cut by 0 bases and J by 14 bases, with 8 bases left in between. The CDR3 loop spans 12 amino acids. This clonotype was detected only a few times. Its antigen is undetermined. TCRdb processed the 5' RACE reads anew with MiXCR; each CDR3 protein has one entry. The sample holds 200,000 to 250,000 distinct CDR3 sequences, roughly 7% seen once. This sample was shared with a second study, whose subject was yellow fever vaccine responses in identical twins.

The sequencing input was memory (CD45RO+) T cells sorted from blood. The receptor was isolated from a young woman in good health. The J gene is TRBJ1-6, the V gene TRBV7-9, with a possible D match to TRBD1 (5 bases). This CDR3 reads CASSLAGVALHF. In DNA form, the CDR3 reads TGTGCCAGCAGCTTAGCAGGGGTCGCCCTCCACTTT.